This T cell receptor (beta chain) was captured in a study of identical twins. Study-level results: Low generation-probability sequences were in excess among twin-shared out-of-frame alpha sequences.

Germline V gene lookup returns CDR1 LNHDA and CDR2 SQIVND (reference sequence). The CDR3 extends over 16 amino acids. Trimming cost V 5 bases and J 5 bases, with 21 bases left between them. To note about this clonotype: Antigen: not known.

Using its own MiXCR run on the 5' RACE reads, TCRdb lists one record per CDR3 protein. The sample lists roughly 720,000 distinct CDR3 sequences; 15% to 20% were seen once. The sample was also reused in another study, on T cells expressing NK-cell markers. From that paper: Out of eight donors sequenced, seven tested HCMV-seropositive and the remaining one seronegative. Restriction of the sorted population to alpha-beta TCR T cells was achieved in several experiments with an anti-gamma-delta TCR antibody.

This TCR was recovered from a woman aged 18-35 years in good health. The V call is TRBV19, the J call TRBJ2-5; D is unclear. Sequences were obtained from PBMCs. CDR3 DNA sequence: TGTGCCAGTAGTCTCCTCGCAGGTCTCCCCCAGGAGACCCAGTACTTC. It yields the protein CASSLLAGLPQETQYF.